Listed below are T cell receptor beta chains from one sample, sequenced in a study of blood T cell repertoires in COVID-19. Clones were read by immunoSEQ multiplex PCR, and TCRdb kept only the in-frame ones, dropping some. The data show approximately 240,000 clones, 85% to 95% seen once. Sequencing was performed on peripheral blood. The receptors were gathered from a man aged 25-40 years with COVID-19, enrolled during active disease. Both conserved end residues are part of each CDR3. Fields, in order: J gene, V gene, CDR3 length, clone size, D gene, CDR3 DNA, CDR3 protein. A D gene is named only where the DNA matches it firmly. For some rows the clone size is stated as once, few or many, or as a class when expanded; others skip it.

TRBJ1-1	TRBV7-2	14	.	TRBD1	TGTGCCAGCAGCGCAGGACAGGGAGGCACTGAAGCTTTCTTT	CASSAGQGGTEAFF
TRBJ1-2	TRBV3-1/TRBV3-2	14	.	.	TGTGCCAGTTCTCCCGACACCCGAAACTATGGCTACACCTTC	CASSPDTRNYGYTF
TRBJ1-1	TRBV18	13	.	TRBD1	TGTGCCAGCTCACCGGGACAGGGCAGTGAAGCTTTCTTT	CASSPGQGSEAFF
TRBJ1-1	TRBV20-1	14	.	.	TGCAGTGCTAGTAGGGGCCAGGTGAACACTGAAGCTTTCTTT	CSASRGQVNTEAFF
TRBJ2-5	TRBV5-1	13	.	.	TGCGCCAGCAGCCCAGACACCCTAGAGACCCAGTACTTC	CASSPDTLETQYF
TRBJ2-2	TRBV7-3	18	.	TRBD2	TGTGCCAGCAGCTTAACTAGCGGGGGACTCCGTTGGACCGGGGAGCTGTTTTTT	CASSLTSGGLRWTGELFF
TRBJ2-7	TRBV12-3/TRBV12-4	11	.	.	TGTGCCAGCAGTTTTCTAGGCGAGCAGTACTTC	CASSFLGEQYF
TRBJ2-4	TRBV5-6	11	.	TRBD1	TGTGCCAGCGGCACAGGGGCCATTCAGTACTTC	CASGTGAIQYF
TRBJ2-1	TRBV11-2	17	.	TRBD2	TGTGCCAGCAGCCCACTGTTGCGGGGGGGTACCTACAATGAGCAGTTCTTC	CASSPLLRGGTYNEQFF
TRBJ1-5	TRBV4-2	15	.	.	TGTGCCAGCAGCCGGAGCACAGGGTACAATCAGCCCCAGCATTTT	CASSRSTGYNQPQHF
TRBJ1-2	TRBV5-1	14	once	.	TGCGCCAGCAGCTTGACCCCGGGGGACTATGGCTACACCTTC	CASSLTPGDYGYTF
TRBJ1-1	TRBV19	14	once	.	TGTGCCAGTAGTATGGTAGGGGGAGACACTGAAGCTTTCTTT	CASSMVGGDTEAFF
TRBJ1-1	TRBV6-5	13	.	.	TGTGCCAGCAGGAGTCCGGGAAACACTGAAGCTTTCTTT	CASRSPGNTEAFF
TRBJ2-1	TRBV20-1	15	few	TRBD2	TGCAGTGCTAGTCCGACTAGCGGTCCTTACAATGAGCAGTTCTTC	CSASPTSGPYNEQFF
TRBJ2-3	TRBV5-1	16	.	TRBD2	TGCGCCAGCAGCTCGGTACTAGCGGGGGTTCTAGATACGCAGTATTTT	CASSSVLAGVLDTQYF
TRBJ2-3	TRBV2	16	.	TRBD2	TGTGCCAGCAGTGAATTGGGAGCGGGAAGCACAGATACGCAGTATTTT	CASSELGAGSTDTQYF
TRBJ1-1	TRBV18	15	.	.	TGTGCCAGCTCACCAGGGAGTGGTAGGAACACTGAAGCTTTCTTT	CASSPGSGRNTEAFF
TRBJ1-1	TRBV29-1	12	.	.	TGCAGCGTTGTGGGGGAGGCGGATGAACCTTTCTTT	CSVVGEADEPFF
TRBJ1-6	TRBV19	14	.	.	TGTGCCAGTACCCCGGGACACCCGGCCTCACCCCTCCACTTT	CASTPGHPASPLHF
TRBJ2-7	TRBV9	15	.	TRBD2	TGTGCCAGCAGCGAGGGTAGCGGGGGGACCTACGAGCAGTACTTC	CASSEGSGGTYEQYF
TRBJ1-1	TRBV10-3	11	.	TRBD1	TGTGCCACGCTCACGGGACAGAGGGCTTTCTTT	CATLTGQRAFF
TRBJ2-1	TRBV9	15	.	TRBD2	TGTGCCAGCAGTGGCACCGGGACTACCTACAATGAGCAGTTCTTC	CASSGTGTTYNEQFF
TRBJ1-2	TRBV29-1	12	.	TRBD1	TGCAGCGACCGGGACAGCATCTATGGCTACACCTTC	CSDRDSIYGYTF
TRBJ2-1	TRBV6-2/TRBV6-3	15	.	TRBD1	TGTGCCAGCAGCCCCCCGGGACAGGGTTACAATGAGCAGTTCTTC	CASSPPGQGYNEQFF
TRBJ1-2	TRBV20-1	10	.	.	TGCAGTGCTAAGGGGGAGGGCTACACCTTC	CSAKGEGYTF
TRBJ1-2	TRBV19	12	.	TRBD1	TGTGCCAGTACAGACAGGGAGTGGGGCTACACCTTC	CASTDREWGYTF